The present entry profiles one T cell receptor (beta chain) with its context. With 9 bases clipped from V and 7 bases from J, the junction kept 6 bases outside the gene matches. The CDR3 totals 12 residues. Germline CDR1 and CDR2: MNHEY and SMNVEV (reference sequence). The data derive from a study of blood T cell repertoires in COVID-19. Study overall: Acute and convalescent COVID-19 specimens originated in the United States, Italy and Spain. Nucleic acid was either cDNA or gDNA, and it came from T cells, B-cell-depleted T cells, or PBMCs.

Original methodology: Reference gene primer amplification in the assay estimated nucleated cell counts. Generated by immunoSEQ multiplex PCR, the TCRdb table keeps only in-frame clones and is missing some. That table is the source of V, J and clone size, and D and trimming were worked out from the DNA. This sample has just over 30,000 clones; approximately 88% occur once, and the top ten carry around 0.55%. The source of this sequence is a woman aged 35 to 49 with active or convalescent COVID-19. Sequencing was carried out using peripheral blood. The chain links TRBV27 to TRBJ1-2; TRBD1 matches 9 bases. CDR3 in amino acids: CARGTGFSGYTF. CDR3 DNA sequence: TGTGCCAGAGGGACAGGGTTTAGTGGCTACACCTTC.